Listed below are T cell receptor beta chains from one sample, sequenced in a study of cytomegalovirus exposure and HLA in healthy donors. Repertoires were generated with immunoSEQ multiplex PCR, while TCRdb's copy carries only in-frame clones and drops some. Of about 180,000 clones in the sample, 60% to 80% were seen once. Sequencing input: PBMCs. The source is a man in his sixties in good health and CMV-seronegative. CDR3s include the opening cysteine and the closing phenylalanine or tryptophan. Each record gives: J gene, D gene, clone size, V gene, CDR3 protein, CDR3 DNA. The D gene is left open where the match is weak. Rows may omit the clone size; those that give it use once, few, many or a size class.

TRBJ1-2,NA,few,TRBV28,CASIPSGPRTSNYGYTF,TGTGCCAGCATTCCCTCTGGGCCCCGCACTTCTAACTATGGCTACACCTTC
TRBJ2-7,NA,NA,TRBV7-2,CASSLNPGHPYEQYF,TGTGCCAGCAGCCTTAACCCGGGACACCCCTACGAGCAGTACTTC
TRBJ2-3,NA,NA,TRBV27,CAVRTTSTDTQYF,TGTGCCGTCCGGACAACTAGCACAGATACGCAGTATTTT
TRBJ1-3,TRBD1,NA,TRBV28,CASAPPTGTGNTIYF,TGTGCCAGCGCGCCGCCGACAGGGACGGGAAACACCATATATTTT
TRBJ2-3,NA,NA,TRBV18,CASSPRGGTDTQYF,TGTGCCAGCTCACCAAGGGGTGGCACAGATACGCAGTATTTT
TRBJ1-1,NA,NA,TRBV20-1,CSARVSSMPRF,TGCAGTGCTAGAGTCTCCTCGATGCCCAGATTT
TRBJ2-7,TRBD1,NA,TRBV5-4,CASSPADRAYEQYF,TGTGCCAGCAGCCCTGCGGACAGGGCGTACGAGCAGTACTTC
TRBJ2-5,TRBD2,NA,TRBV5-1,CASSLGGGGGETQYF,TGCGCCAGCAGCTTGGGCGGGGGAGGTGGCGAGACCCAGTACTTC
TRBJ2-2,TRBD1,once,TRBV5-6,CASSLVAGGVTGELFF,TGTGCCAGCAGCTTGGTGGCAGGGGGCGTCACCGGGGAGCTGTTTTTT
TRBJ2-3,TRBD1,NA,TRBV29-1,CSADDRVGTDTQYF,TGCAGCGCTGATGACAGGGTGGGGACAGATACGCAGTATTTT
TRBJ1-3,TRBD1,NA,TRBV4-2,CASSQDPGGGNTIYF,TGTGCCAGCAGCCAAGATCCAGGGGGGGGAAACACCATATATTTT
TRBJ2-7,NA,once,TRBV4-3,CASSQERRDEQYF,TGCGCCAGCAGCCAAGAACGGAGGGACGAGCAGTACTTC
TRBJ2-7,NA,few,TRBV29-1,CSVGQNYEQYF,TGCAGCGTTGGGCAGAACTACGAGCAGTACTTC
TRBJ2-5,TRBD2,NA,TRBV9,CASSPTSRLTETQYF,TGTGCCAGCAGCCCGACTAGCAGGTTGACAGAGACCCAGTACTTC
TRBJ1-2,TRBD1,few,TRBV30,CAWSGDRGHGGYTF,TGTGCCTGGAGTGGGGACAGGGGACACGGTGGCTACACCTTC
TRBJ1-1,NA,NA,TRBV28,CASSQRGTSEAFF,TGTGCCAGCAGTCAAAGGGGTACCTCTGAAGCTTTCTTT
TRBJ1-1,TRBD1,once,TRBV4-2,CASSLYAGGGEAFF,TGTGCCAGCAGCCTTTACGCAGGGGGTGGTGAAGCTTTCTTT
TRBJ1-3,NA,NA,TRBV30,CAWSPDSGNTIYF,TGTGCCTGGAGTCCAGACTCTGGAAACACCATATATTTT
TRBJ1-1,NA,NA,TRBV7-2,CASSLSVGRVDTEAFF,TGTGCCAGCAGCTTATCTGTCGGCAGGGTAGACACTGAAGCTTTCTTT
TRBJ2-1,NA,NA,TRBV6-6,CASSFLYTHEQFF,TGTGCCAGCAGTTTCCTATATACCCATGAGCAGTTCTTC
TRBJ1-1,NA,few,TRBV4-1,CASSQGKGGRTEAFF,TGCGCCAGCAGCCAGGGAAAGGGAGGAAGGACTGAAGCTTTCTTT
TRBJ2-5,NA,NA,TRBV28,CASSLAGASYQETQYF,TGTGCCAGCAGTTTGGCAGGGGCCTCGTACCAAGAGACCCAGTACTTC
TRBJ2-3,NA,few,TRBV25-1,CASRYNTDTQYF,TGTGCCAGCAGATATAACACAGATACGCAGTATTTT
TRBJ1-3,NA,NA,TRBV9,CASSAHEGNTIYF,TGTGCCAGCAGCGCCCACGAGGGAAACACCATATATTTT
TRBJ1-4,TRBD1,few,TRBV7-9,CASSAGQGFGEKLFF,TGTGCCAGCAGCGCAGGACAGGGGTTCGGTGAAAAACTGTTTTTT
TRBJ1-1,NA,medium-sized,TRBV6-5,CASSYSPGGDTEAFF,TGTGCCAGCAGTTACTCCCCGGGGGGAGACACTGAAGCTTTCTTT
TRBJ2-1,TRBD2,NA,TRBV5-1,CASSLDSGGTNEQFF,TGCGCCAGCAGCTTGGATAGCGGGGGTACGAATGAGCAGTTCTTC
TRBJ2-7,TRBD1,NA,TRBV19,CASKNRGSYEQYF,TGTGCCAGTAAAAACAGGGGATCCTACGAGCAGTACTTC
TRBJ1-2,NA,NA,TRBV5-4,CASSLGPPGGYTF,TGTGCCAGCAGCTTAGGACCCCCGGGGGGCTACACCTTC
TRBJ1-3,TRBD1,NA,TRBV7-2,CASRRDSSSGNTIYF,TGTGCCAGCAGACGGGACAGCTCCTCTGGAAACACCATATATTTT
TRBJ2-1,TRBD2,NA,TRBV9,CASSVEGLAGGARGDDEQFF,TGTGCCAGCAGCGTAGAGGGGCTAGCGGGAGGGGCCCGCGGTGACGATGAGCAGTTCTTC
TRBJ1-2,NA,NA,TRBV4-2,CASSQSPTRSYTF,TGTGCCAGCAGCCAGAGTCCGACTCGAAGCTACACCTTC
TRBJ2-2,TRBD1,NA,TRBV11-3,CASSNRGANTGELFF,TGTGCCAGCAGCAACAGGGGCGCGAACACCGGGGAGCTGTTTTTT
TRBJ2-7,TRBD2,NA,TRBV27,CASSLGLSAYEQYF,TGTGCCAGCAGTCTGGGACTATCAGCCTACGAGCAGTACTTC
TRBJ2-3,NA,NA,TRBV5-4,CASSGTGTDTQYF,TGTGCCAGCAGCGGGACTGGCACAGATACGCAGTATTTT
TRBJ2-1,TRBD2,NA,TRBV19,CASSSGLNEQFF,TGTGCCAGTAGTTCGGGACTAAATGAGCAGTTCTTC
TRBJ1-1,NA,NA,TRBV27,CASSATWNTEAFF,TGTGCCAGCAGCGCGACATGGAACACTGAAGCTTTCTTT
TRBJ2-7,NA,NA,TRBV11-2,CASSLTGTYEQYF,TGTGCCAGCAGCCTGACGGGAACCTACGAGCAGTACTTC
TRBJ1-1,NA,once,TRBV5-1,CASKLIPGDTEAFF,TGCGCCAGCAAACTCATCCCCGGGGACACTGAAGCTTTCTTT
TRBJ1-5,TRBD1,NA,TRBV5-1,CASSHGTGADQPQHF,TGCGCCAGCAGCCATGGGACAGGGGCAGATCAGCCCCAGCATTTT
TRBJ1-1,NA,NA,TRBV5-1,CASSLDGRTNTEAFF,TGCGCCAGCAGCTTGGACGGCAGGACTAACACTGAAGCTTTCTTT
TRBJ1-4,NA,NA,TRBV6-6,CASSYEEKLFF,TGTGCCAGCAGTTACGAGGAAAAACTGTTTTTT
TRBJ2-3,TRBD2,NA,TRBV5-1,CASSFSGTDTQYF,TGCGCCAGCAGCTTTAGCGGGACAGATACGCAGTATTTT
TRBJ1-5,NA,NA,TRBV10-2,CASSSRGDSNQPQHF,TGCGCCAGCAGCTCCCGGGGTGATAGCAATCAGCCCCAGCATTTT
TRBJ2-6,NA,few,TRBV27,CASRTGPSSGANVLTF,TGTGCCAGCAGGACAGGCCCTAGCTCTGGGGCCAACGTCCTGACTTTC
TRBJ1-5,NA,once,TRBV6-1,CASSEGSRPQHF,TGTGCCAGCAGTGAGGGTAGCAGGCCCCAGCATTTT
TRBJ1-5,NA,few,TRBV15,CAVDGGNRIGNQPQHF,TGTGCCGTCGACGGGGGAAACAGAATTGGCAATCAGCCCCAGCATTTT
TRBJ2-1,TRBD2,few,TRBV18,CASSPWEAGTSDNEQFF,TGTGCCAGCTCACCCTGGGAGGCCGGGACTAGTGACAATGAGCAGTTCTTC
TRBJ2-7,NA,NA,TRBV6-1,CASTTGTPFPYEQYF,TGTGCCAGCACCACGGGGACTCCCTTTCCCTACGAGCAGTACTTC
TRBJ1-1,NA,once,TRBV30,CAWNNRENTEAFF,TGTGCCTGGAACAACAGGGAAAACACTGAAGCTTTCTTT
TRBJ2-7,TRBD1,NA,TRBV5-1,CASSWGTGISYEQYF,TGCGCCAGCAGCTGGGGGACAGGGATATCCTACGAGCAGTACTTC
TRBJ2-7,NA,many,TRBV4-2,CASSQESRQTYEQYF,TGTGCCAGCAGCCAAGAGTCCAGACAGACCTACGAGCAGTACTTC
TRBJ1-2,TRBD1,NA,TRBV5-1,CASSLAGQGALYGYTF,TGCGCCAGCAGCTTGGCCGGTCAGGGGGCCCTCTATGGCTACACCTTC